The 5 T cell receptor beta chains presented below share a single source sample, sequenced in a study of PD-1 blockade in classical Hodgkin lymphoma. Clones were sequenced by immunoSEQ multiplex PCR, and TCRdb holds only the in-frame ones, with some missing. The sample has roughly 150,000 clones; about four fifths are singletons. All patients relapsed after autologous stem cell transplantation, and brentuximab vedotin exposure varied. This material consisted of peripheral blood mononuclear cells (PBMCs), taken before the second cycle of nivolumab. All receptors derive from a human donor with classical Hodgkin lymphoma.

CDR3 nucleotides: TGTGCCAGCAGCTTAGGGTGGGAGTCAAATTCACCCCTCCACTTT. Translated: CASSLGWESNSPLHF. The chain joins TRBV7-2 to TRBJ1-6; D unclear. Trimming left V 1 base short and J 7 bases short, with 11 bases between. CDR1 is SGHTA and CDR2 is FQGNSA in the germline V gene. This CDR3 is 15 amino acids long.

V and J are TRBV12-5 and TRBJ2-2, with 11 bases identical to TRBD2. Germline V gene lookup returns CDR1 LGHNT and CDR2 FRNRAP. CDR3 length: 17 residues. J was trimmed by 2 bases and V by 7 bases; bases with no gene match: 9. CDR3 sequence (DNA): TGTGCTAGTGCCTCTCTCCGACTAGCGGGAAACACCGGGGAGCTGTTTTTT. Translation gives CASASLRLAGNTGELFF.

V is TRBV28 and J is TRBJ2-7, with TRBD1 matching 7 bases. With 7 bases clipped from V and 2 bases from J, the junction kept 8 bases outside the gene matches. Looked up from germline, CDR1 is MDHEN and CDR2 is SYDVKM. This CDR3 has 14 amino acids. DNA for the CDR3: TGTGCCAGCAACCATTGGGGACAGACCTACGAGCAGTACTTC. This encodes CASNHWGQTYEQYF.

The chain combines TRBV30 with TRBJ2-2, with unresolved D. Per the germline V gene, CDR1 is GTSNPN and CDR2 is SVGIG (reference sequence). The germline V and J ends were trimmed by 3 bases and 1 base, with 6 bases remaining between them. CDR3 size: 13 residues. Written as DNA, the CDR3 is TGTGCCTGGAGGGAACAGAACACCGGGGAGCTGTTTTTT. Protein product: CAWREQNTGELFF.

This rearrangement joins TRBV19 to TRBJ1-5; the match to TRBD1 covers 8 bases. Germline V CDR1 and CDR2: LNHDA, SQIVND (reference sequence). V lost 1 base, J lost 1 base, and 9 bases stayed unmatched. The CDR3 contains 18 residues. The DNA for the CDR3 is TGTGCCAGTAGTATAGGCCCAGGGGGCAGGTGGAGCAATCAGCCCCAGCATTTT. It yields the protein CASSIGPGGRWSNQPQHF.